Presented here are 13 T cell receptor beta chains from one specimen sequenced in a study of PD-1 blockade in mismatch repair-deficient tumors. Measured with immunoSEQ multiplex PCR; TCRdb has only the in-frame clones, and not every one. In the table there are approximately 51,000 clones, roughly 80% of which are singletons. Sequences were derived from peripheral blood, sampled approximately 18 weeks after starting pembrolizumab. The receptors shown here come from an adult with mismatch repair-deficient cancer.

This chain joins TRBV9 and TRBJ2-1; D not resolved. The CDR3 totals 11 residues. CDR1 is SGDLS and CDR2 is YYNGEE in the germline V gene. Trimming took off 4 bases at V and 5 bases at J, with 4 bases between the two ends. The CDR3 DNA reads TGTGCCAGCAGCTTCCACAATGAGCAGTTCTTC. Its protein is CASSFHNEQFF.

The V and J genes are TRBV5-6 and TRBJ2-2; D not certain. Trimming took off 2 bases at V and 7 bases at J, with 6 bases between the two ends. The CDR3 totals 12 residues. From germline, CDR1 is SGHDT and CDR2 YYEEEE. CDR3 nucleotides: TGTGCCAGCAGCTTCACCGTCGGGGAGCTGTTTTTT. It translates to CASSFTVGELFF.

The rearrangement uses TRBV5-4 and TRBJ2-7; 8 bases fit TRBD1. The CDR3 is 15 residues long. Germline assignment: CDR1 SGHNT and CDR2 YYREEE (reference sequence). V lost 4 bases, J lost 0 bases, and 6 bases stayed unmatched. The CDR3, as DNA: TGTGCCAGCAGCGGTGGGACAGGCGTCTCCTACGAGCAGTACTTC. Amino acids: CASSGGTGVSYEQYF. The entire variable domain, with the rest obtained from reference TRBV5-4 and TRBJ2-7, is as follows: ETGVTQSPTHLIKTRGQQVTLRCSSQSGHNTVSWYQQALGQGPQFIFQYYREEENGRGNFPPRFSGLQFPNYSSELNVNALELDDSALYLCASSGGTGVSYEQYFGPGTRLTVT.

The chain has TRBV7-2 and TRBJ2-2; D is undetermined. Trimming removed 5 bases at V and 5 bases at J, with 6 bases between. The CDR3 has 12 residues. Germline V gene data show CDR1 as SGHTA and CDR2 as FQGNSA. The CDR3 nucleotides read TGTGCCAGCAGCCCGTGGACCGGGGAGCTGTTTTTT. Residues: CASSPWTGELFF.

The V gene is TRBV27, the J gene TRBJ2-2; unclear D gene. From germline, CDR1 is MNHEY and CDR2 SMNVEV (reference sequence). The CDR3 is 12 amino acids. Trimming stripped 1 base from V and 7 bases from J, with 4 bases between. This chain's CDR3 is CASSLWGGELFF. The CDR3 DNA reads as TGTGCCAGCAGTTTATGGGGCGGGGAGCTGTTTTTT.

The V and J genes are TRBV19 and TRBJ2-2; 7 nucleotides match TRBD1. J was trimmed by 5 bases and V by 3 bases; bases with no gene match: 9. The CDR3 sequence is 16 residues long. Germline loops: CDR1 LNHDA, CDR2 SQIVND (reference sequence). CDR3 protein: CASSMWGTVETGELFF. For the CDR3, the DNA is TGTGCCAGTAGTATGTGGGGGACAGTTGAAACCGGGGAGCTGTTTTTT.

The chain couples TRBV19 to TRBJ2-2; D perhaps matches TRBD2 (6 bases). CDR1 and CDR2 from the germline V gene are LNHDA and SQIVND (reference sequence). This CDR3 has 14 residues. The V end lost 6 bases, the J end lost 3 bases, and 11 bases lay between the germline ends. Written as DNA, the CDR3 is TGTGCCAGTAGGGCGGGGCCGGACACCGGGGAGCTGTTTTTT. Its protein is CASRAGPDTGELFF. Full variable domain (rest looked up from reference TRBV19 and TRBJ2-2): DGGITQSPKYLFRKEGQNVTLSCEQNLNHDAMYWYRQDPGQGLRLIYYSQIVNDFQKGDIAEGYSVSREKKESFPLTVTSAQKNPTAFYLCASRAGPDTGELFFGEGSRLTVL.

In DNA form, the CDR3 reads TGCGCCAGCAGCTTGATCCCGTTAGCGGGAGGGCCCCGCAATGAGCAGTTCTTC. This sequence encodes CASSLIPLAGGPRNEQFF. The J gene is TRBJ2-1, the V gene TRBV5-1; 11 bases are a match to TRBD2. The CDR3 covers 18 residues. Germline lookup yields CDR1 SGHRS and CDR2 YFSETQ. With 1 base clipped from V and 6 bases from J, the junction kept 12 bases outside the gene matches.

The chain joins TRBV4-2 to TRBJ2-3; no reliable D call. Trimming stripped 4 bases from V and 0 bases from J, with 5 bases between. Looked up from germline, CDR1 is LGHNA and CDR2 is YNFKEQ. This CDR3 contains 13 residues. Here the CDR3 reads CASSPFSTDTQYF. The CDR3, as DNA: TGTGCCAGCAGCCCGTTCAGCACAGATACGCAGTATTTT.

This chain joins TRBV11-2 and TRBJ2-7; possible D gene TRBD2, 6 bases. The CDR3 is 15 residues long. Germline CDR1 SGHAT, CDR2 FQNNGV. V lost 6 bases to trimming and J lost 3 bases, with 18 bases between them. CDR3 amino acids: CASSSPGLGGYEQYF. DNA of the CDR3: TGTGCCAGCAGTTCACCTGGGCTGGGGGGCTACGAGCAGTACTTC.

This rearrangement joins TRBV7-3 to TRBJ2-3; the match to TRBD2 covers 9 bases. CDR1 is SGHTA, CDR2 FQGTGA, per germline. This CDR3 is 14 amino acids long. Unmatched junction bases numbered 7, after V lost 5 bases and J lost 7 bases. This chain's CDR3 is CASSPSGGMNTQYF. The CDR3 DNA follows: TGTGCCAGCAGCCCCAGCGGGGGGATGAATACGCAGTATTTT.

The chain combines TRBV9 with TRBJ1-2, with TRBD1 matching over 8 bases. The trim removed 4 bases at V and 0 bases at J, leaving 11 bases unmatched. In germline, CDR1 is SGDLS, CDR2 YYNGEE. The CDR3 covers 17 residues. The CDR3 DNA follows: TGTGCCAGCAGCCATACCCCGGACAGGGCGGCTAACTATGGCTACACCTTC. This encodes CASSHTPDRAANYGYTF.

This chain connects TRBV6-1 to TRBJ1-1; unclear D gene. CDR3 size: 14 residues. Trimming removed 10 bases from V and 6 bases from J, with 21 bases in between. CDR1 MNHNS and CDR2 SASEGT come from the germline V gene. The CDR3 bases are TGTGCCACCACCCCCCGTCTCAGCCCGGCTGAAGCTTTCTTT. Its protein product is CATTPRLSPAEAFF.